This TCR beta chain is from a study of human T cells and chemical hapten exposure. Using its own MiXCR run on the RACE reads, TCRdb lists one record per CDR3 protein. The sample has around 300,000 distinct CDR3 sequences, 5% to 6.5% seen once. Time point reported: pre-sensitization, week 0. Treatment here: therapeutic diphenylcyclopropenone sensitization with weekly scalp DPC. In germline, CDR1 is SGHDT, CDR2 YYEEEE. CDR3 length equals 14 residues. V was cut by 4 bases and J by 4 bases, with 12 bases left in between. Here the sequenced sample was whole blood, taken in connection with sensitization to the hapten diphenylcyclopropenone (DPC). This sequence joins TRBV5-6 and TRBJ1-5; D uncertain. The receptor's source is a woman in her late teens or twenties with alopecia areata. Some clones in this sample may be carry-over from other donors' samples. CDR3 protein: CASSVLLGNQPQHF. The CDR3 region has the DNA TGTGCCAGCAGCGTTCTCCTGGGGAATCAGCCCCAGCATTTT. Full variable domain (remainder filled in from reference TRBV5-6 and TRBJ1-5): DAGVTQSPTHLIKTRGQQVTLRCSPKSGHDTVSWYQQALGQGPQFIFQYYEEEERQRGNFPDRFSGHQFPNYSSELNVNALLLGDSALYLCASSVLLGNQPQHFGDGTRLSIL.